The 29 T cell receptor beta chains in this list originate from one sample, sequenced in a study of shared clonotypes between healthy human individuals. Produced via immunoSEQ multiplex PCR; TCRdb's table is partial and in-frame only. Among 2 million to 2.5 million clones, 80% to 95% were seen once, and the ten largest hold under 0.45%. The sequencing sample was made of naive CD4+ T cells from PBMCs. Subset noted: CD45RA+ positively selected. These TCRs come from a man in his late teens or twenties in good health. Some clones in this sample may be carry-over from other donors' samples.

The chain is built from TRBV7-9 and TRBJ2-7; possibly TRBD1 for D (5 bases). CDR1 SEHNR and CDR2 FQNEAQ come from the germline V gene (reference sequence). The length of the CDR3 is 16 residues. V gave up 5 bases and J gave up 0 bases, with 17 bases separating them. The DNA of the CDR3 is TGTGCCAGCAGCCCCCGGACACGAACGAGCTCCTACGAGCAGTACTTC. Its translation is CASSPRTRTSSYEQYF.

With respect to this clone: Relative to the germline gene, one junction end is altered; a read error may explain this. Other DNA sequences in the sample encode the same CDR3. This chain uses TRBV30 with TRBJ1-3; D is unclear. This CDR3 is 12 amino acids long. Germline V gives CDR1 GTSNPN, CDR2 SVGIG (reference sequence). CDR3 bases: TGTGCCTGGAGCCTCAGCGGAAGCACCATATATTTT. Amino acid sequence: CAWSLSGSTIYF. Full variable domain (rest looked up from reference TRBV30 and TRBJ1-3): SQTIHQWPATLVQPVGSPLSLECTVEGTSNPNLYWYRQAAGRGLQLLFYSVGIGQISSEVPQNLSASRPQDRQFILSSKKLLLSDSGFYLCAWSLSGSTIYFGEGSWLTVV.

The rearrangement uses TRBV9 and TRBJ2-2, with D perhaps TRBD1 (5 bases). CDR1 is SGDLS and CDR2 is YYNGEE in the germline V gene. The V and J ends lost 4 bases and 2 bases respectively, with 12 bases between them. The CDR3 runs to 15 residues. CDR3 protein: CASSTTVLNTGELFF. The CDR3 DNA reads TGTGCCAGCAGCACGACAGTCCTTAACACCGGGGAGCTGTTTTTT.

The J gene is TRBJ2-1, the V gene TRBV30; TRBD1 or TRBD2 may be the D gene (5 bases each). CDR3 length equals 16 residues. Germline V gene lookup returns CDR1 GTSNPN and CDR2 SVGIG (reference sequence). The V end lost 3 bases, the J end lost 6 bases, and 21 bases lay between the germline ends. The CDR3 bases are TGTGCCTGGAGAAGCCCCGGGACCAAAATCGGCAATGAGCAGTTCTTC. Amino acids: CAWRSPGTKIGNEQFF.

The rearrangement links TRBV28 to TRBJ1-2; D is perhaps TRBD1 (5 bases). The CDR3 is 12 amino acids. The V and J ends lost 6 bases and 2 bases respectively, with 7 bases between them. Germline lookup yields CDR1 MDHEN and CDR2 SYDVKM. The CDR3 bases are TGTGCCAGCAGGTGGGGGAACTATGGCTACACCTTC. It translates to CASRWGNYGYTF.

This clone is a singleton in its sample. V is TRBV27 and J is TRBJ2-1; 10 bases map to TRBD1. CDR1 MNHEY and CDR2 SMNVEV come from the germline V gene (reference sequence). There are 14 residues in the CDR3. V was clipped by 6 bases and J by 7 bases; unmatched bases: 6. The CDR3 here is CASSRVGQGNEQFF. Written as DNA, the CDR3 is TGTGCCAGCAGCCGCGTGGGACAGGGGAATGAGCAGTTCTTC.

This chain uses TRBV4-2 with TRBJ2-3; the D gene is possibly TRBD2 (7 bases). Deletions cut 3 bases from V and 0 bases from J, with 13 bases between. The CDR3 is 16 amino acids. Germline CDR1 reads LGHNA; CDR2 reads YNFKEQ. CDR3 nucleotide sequence: TGTGCCAGCAGCCAGGGGGGGACACCTAGCACAGATACGCAGTATTTT. Translation: CASSQGGTPSTDTQYF.

This chain joins TRBV5-5 and TRBJ2-2; D call uncertain. Germline lookup yields CDR1 SGHKS and CDR2 YYEKEE (reference sequence). This CDR3 is 15 amino acids long. Trimming removed 0 bases at V and 6 bases at J, with 12 bases between. Here the CDR3 DNA reads TGTGCCAGCAGCTTGGGGCTAGTGGCGGCCGGGGAGCTGTTTTTT. It translates to CASSLGLVAAGELFF.

The chain has TRBV28 and TRBJ2-1, with TRBD2 matching over 10 bases. CDR1 MDHEN and CDR2 SYDVKM come from the germline V gene. V lost 5 bases and J lost 0; bases outside the gene matches: 4. The CDR3 has 16 amino acids. Here the CDR3 DNA reads TGTGCCAGCAGTCAACTAGCGGGGCGCTCCTACAATGAGCAGTTCTTC. This gives the protein CASSQLAGRSYNEQFF.

In DNA form, the CDR3 reads TGTGCCAGCAGCCTCGACAGCCCGAACACTGAAGCTTTCTTT. It specifies CASSLDSPNTEAFF. The genes are TRBV2 and TRBJ1-1; D possibly corresponds to TRBD1 (5 bases). Germline CDR1 is SNHLY and CDR2 is FYNNEI. The CDR3 loop spans 14 amino acids. The ends were cut back, 6 bases at V and 1 base at J, with 12 bases in the middle.

The J gene is TRBJ2-5, the V gene TRBV5-6; D uncertain. The germline gives CDR1 SGHDT, CDR2 YYEEEE. The V and J ends lost 1 base and 4 bases respectively, with 5 bases between them. This CDR3 is built from 12 residues. CDR3 coding DNA: TGTGCCAGCAGCTTGTCTTTAGAGACCCAGTACTTC. It yields the protein CASSLSLETQYF.

The chain joins TRBV7-9 to TRBJ2-1; no firm D call. V was clipped by 3 bases and J by 4 bases, with 10 bases between them. Germline CDR1 reads SEHNR; CDR2 reads FQNEAQ (reference sequence). This CDR3 has 14 residues. The CDR3, as DNA: TGTGCCAGCAGCTTGGAGAGCGTATACAATGAGCAGTTCTTC. Encoded protein: CASSLESVYNEQFF.

This clone was seen a single time. J is TRBJ2-5 and V is TRBV2, with TRBD1 matching 9 bases. CDR1 is SNHLY and CDR2 is FYNNEI in the germline V gene. The CDR3 is 15 amino acids. With 10 bases clipped from V and 8 bases from J, the junction kept 17 bases outside the gene matches. CDR3 amino acids: CATGDYRGPTFTQYF. The CDR3 nucleotides read TGTGCCACCGGGGATTACAGGGGGCCCACCTTTACCCAGTACTTC.

The chain employs TRBV6-1 and TRBJ2-1; D remains unclear. Trimming stripped 1 base from V and 3 bases from J, with 7 bases between. The CDR3 is 14 amino acids. CDR1 is MNHNS, CDR2 SASEGT, per germline. CDR3 in DNA: TGTGCCAGCAGTGAAGTAGGAAACTACAATGAGCAGTTCTTC. Translation: CASSEVGNYNEQFF.

CDR3 region: CASSEFGRDTQYF. DNA for the CDR3: TGTGCCAGCAGTGAATTTGGACGAGATACGCAGTATTTT. The rearrangement links TRBV6-1 to TRBJ2-3; D unresolved. The V and J ends lost 2 bases and 5 bases respectively, with 8 bases between them. The CDR3 totals 13 residues. CDR1 MNHNS and CDR2 SASEGT come from the germline V gene.

The chain has TRBV15 and TRBJ2-3, with 8 bases fitting TRBD1. The CDR3 sequence is 16 residues long. J was trimmed by 4 bases and V by 1 base; bases with no gene match: 7. Germline V lookup: CDR1 LNHNV, CDR2 YYDKDF (reference sequence). The CDR3 sequence is CATSRGQGAGPDTQYF. For the CDR3, the DNA is TGTGCCACCAGCAGAGGCCAGGGGGCCGGTCCAGATACGCAGTATTTT.

This clone was picked up one time. The V call is TRBV30, the J call TRBJ2-3; D unresolved. Germline CDR1 reads GTSNPN; CDR2 reads SVGIG (reference sequence). The V gene lost 4 bases and the J gene lost 0 bases, with 5 bases spanning the gap. The CDR3 contains 12 residues. CDR3 sequence reads: CAWTRSTDTQYF. The DNA for the CDR3 is TGTGCCTGGACGAGAAGCACAGATACGCAGTATTTT.

V gene TRBV18 combines with J gene TRBJ1-1; D gene ambiguous. The CDR3 spans 15 residues. V was cut by 3 bases and J by 1 base, with 12 bases left in between. Germline V gene lookup returns CDR1 KGHSH and CDR2 LQKENI. The CDR3 loop is CASSPEAGWNTEAFF. The CDR3 DNA is TGTGCCAGCTCACCCGAGGCAGGTTGGAACACTGAAGCTTTCTTT.

The chain is built from TRBV18 and TRBJ2-1, with TRBD2 identical over 16 bases. CDR1 KGHSH and CDR2 LQKENI come from the germline V gene. Unmatched junction bases numbered 7, after V lost 3 bases and J lost 8 bases. This CDR3 spans 17 amino acids. In DNA form, the CDR3 reads TGTGCCAGCTCACCTCCGGGACTAGCGGGAGGGGGCGATGAGCAGTTCTTC. It codes for CASSPPGLAGGGDEQFF. Filled out from reference TRBV18 and TRBJ2-1, the complete variable domain reads NAGVMQNPRHLVRRRGQEARLRCSPMKGHSHVYWYRQLPEEGLKFMVYLQKENIIDESGMPKERFSAEFPKEGPSILRIQQVVRGDSAAYFCASSPPGLAGGGDEQFFGPGTRLTVL.

This sequence joins TRBV2 and TRBJ2-1, with TRBD1 matching 9 bases. The J segment lost 9 bases and the V segment lost 7 bases, leaving 10 bases of the junction unmatched. The germline V gene encodes CDR1 SNHLY and CDR2 FYNNEI. CDR3 length: 14 residues. The CDR3 is CASKIRDRDVEQFF. CDR3 bases: TGTGCCAGCAAAATACGGGACAGGGACGTTGAGCAGTTCTTC.

This clone is a singleton in its sample. This CDR3 is CASQAGGADTQYF. The DNA for the CDR3 is TGCGCCAGCCAAGCGGGAGGGGCAGATACGCAGTATTTT. The V call is TRBV5-1, the J call TRBJ2-3; the match to TRBD2 covers 10 bases. There are 13 residues in the CDR3. V trimming: 7 bases; J trimming: 4 bases; junction bases outside the gene matches: 3. The germline gives CDR1 SGHRS, CDR2 YFSETQ.

This chain connects TRBV5-1 to TRBJ2-2; 10 positions match TRBD2. The ends lost 1 base at V and 7 bases at J; junction bases unmatched: 4. The CDR3 is made up of 15 amino acids. Germline V CDR1 and CDR2: SGHRS, YFSETQ. CDR3 residues: CASSLTSGINGELFF. The CDR3 nucleotides are TGCGCCAGCAGCTTGACTAGCGGGATAAACGGGGAGCTGTTTTTT.

The rearrangement joins TRBV6-5 to TRBJ2-1; 16 bases line up with TRBD2. Germline CDR1 is MNHEY and CDR2 is SVGAGI. V lost 6 bases and J lost 8; bases outside the gene matches: 4. The CDR3 covers 15 residues. CDR3 nucleotides: TGTGCCAGCAGCCCGGGACTAGCGGGAGGGGATGAGCAGTTCTTC. Amino acid sequence: CASSPGLAGGDEQFF.

The chain carries TRBV28 and TRBJ2-3; 8 nucleotides align to TRBD2. V shed 3 bases and J 1 base; nucleotides not matched to a gene: 3. Germline V CDR1 and CDR2: MDHEN, SYDVKM. The CDR3 runs to 15 residues. Here the CDR3 reads CASSLATSGTDTQYF. The CDR3 region has the DNA TGTGCCAGCAGTTTGGCGACTAGCGGCACAGATACGCAGTATTTT. Full variable domain (outside the CDR3, taken from reference TRBV28 and TRBJ2-3): DVKVTQSSRYLVKRTGEKVFLECVQDMDHENMFWYRQDPGLGLRLIYFSYDVKMKEKGDIPEGYSVSREKKERFSLILESASTNQTSMYLCASSLATSGTDTQYFGPGTRLTVL.

The rearrangement joins TRBV7-9 to TRBJ2-1, with 7 nucleotides matching TRBD2. Per the germline V gene, CDR1 is SEHNR and CDR2 is FQNEAQ (reference sequence). The CDR3 runs 12 residues. The V gene end was trimmed by 7 bases and the J gene end by 4 bases; junction bases not matched to a gene: 1. In nucleotides, the CDR3 is TGTGCCAGCACTAGCGGATACAATGAGCAGTTCTTC. Protein: CASTSGYNEQFF.

This rearrangement joins TRBV7-9 to TRBJ1-1, with D unresolved. Trimming left V 1 base short and J 4 bases short, with 4 bases between. The germline V gene has CDR1 SEHNR and CDR2 FQNEAQ (reference sequence). The CDR3 is 12 amino acids. CDR3 nucleotide sequence: TGTGCCAGCAGCTTAGTCCCCACTGAAGCTTTCTTT. Encoded protein: CASSLVPTEAFF.

This clone was seen a handful of times. The rearrangement uses TRBV30 and TRBJ1-2; 9 nucleotides agree with TRBD1. J gave up 8 bases and V 2 bases, and 3 bases lay outside the gene matches. The length of the CDR3 is 12 residues. Germline assignment: CDR1 GTSNPN and CDR2 SVGIG (reference sequence). CDR3 loop: CAWSTTGGGYTF. DNA of the CDR3: TGTGCCTGGAGTACTACAGGGGGCGGCTACACCTTC.

The gene calls are TRBV28 and TRBJ1-1, with D unresolved. The germline gives CDR1 MDHEN, CDR2 SYDVKM. Deletions cut 8 bases from V and 8 bases from J, with 21 bases between. This CDR3 contains 14 residues. CDR3 region: CASVSVPLPAEAFF. For the CDR3, the DNA is TGTGCCAGCGTTTCCGTCCCTCTGCCAGCAGAAGCTTTCTTT.

This chain joins TRBV6-1 and TRBJ1-2; TRBD1 agrees at 9 bases. The CDR3 covers 17 residues. The ends lost 4 bases at V and 8 bases at J; junction bases unmatched: 17. Germline lookup yields CDR1 MNHNS and CDR2 SASEGT. The CDR3 bases are TGTGCCAGCAGTGGATATCTGGGACAGGGATTAATGGGAGGCTACACCTTC. This encodes CASSGYLGQGLMGGYTF.